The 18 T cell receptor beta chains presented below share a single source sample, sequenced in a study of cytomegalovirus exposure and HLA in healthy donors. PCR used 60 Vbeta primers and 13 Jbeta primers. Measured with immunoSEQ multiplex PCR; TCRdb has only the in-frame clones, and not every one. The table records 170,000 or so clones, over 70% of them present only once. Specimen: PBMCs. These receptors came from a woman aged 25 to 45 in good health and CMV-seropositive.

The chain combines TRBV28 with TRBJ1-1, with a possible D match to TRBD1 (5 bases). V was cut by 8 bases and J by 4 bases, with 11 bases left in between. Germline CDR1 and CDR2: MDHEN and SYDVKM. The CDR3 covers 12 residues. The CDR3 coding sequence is TGTGCCAGCCTTGAAGGGGCCACTGAAGCTTTCTTT. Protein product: CASLEGATEAFF.

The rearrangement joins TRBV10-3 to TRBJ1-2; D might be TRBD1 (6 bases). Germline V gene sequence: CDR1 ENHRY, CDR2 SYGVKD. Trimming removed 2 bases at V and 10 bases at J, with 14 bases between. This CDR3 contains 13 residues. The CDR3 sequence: CAISELGEGDYTF. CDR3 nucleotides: TGTGCCATCAGTGAGCTTGGGGAGGGGGACTACACCTTC.

The CDR3 spells CASIPPSQAYGYTF. DNA of the CDR3: TGTGCCAGCATTCCTCCGAGCCAGGCCTATGGCTACACCTTC. This chain connects TRBV28 to TRBJ1-2; D gene uncertain. CDR1 MDHEN and CDR2 SYDVKM come from the germline V gene. V lost 7 bases and J 4 bases, leaving 16 bases between the germline ends. The CDR3 totals 14 residues.

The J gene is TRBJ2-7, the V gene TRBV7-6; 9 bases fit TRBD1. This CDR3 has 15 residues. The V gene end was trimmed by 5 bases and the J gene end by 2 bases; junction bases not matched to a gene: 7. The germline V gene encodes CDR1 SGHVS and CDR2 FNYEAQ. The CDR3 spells CASSPWTGVTYEQYF. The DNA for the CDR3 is TGTGCCAGCAGCCCGTGGACAGGGGTTACCTACGAGCAGTACTTC. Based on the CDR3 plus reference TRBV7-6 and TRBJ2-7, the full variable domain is GAGVSQSPRYKVTKRGQDVALRCDPISGHVSLYWYRQALGQGPEFLTYFNYEAQQDKSGLPNDRFSAERPEGSISTLTIQRTEQRDSAMYRCASSPWTGVTYEQYFGPGTRLTVT.

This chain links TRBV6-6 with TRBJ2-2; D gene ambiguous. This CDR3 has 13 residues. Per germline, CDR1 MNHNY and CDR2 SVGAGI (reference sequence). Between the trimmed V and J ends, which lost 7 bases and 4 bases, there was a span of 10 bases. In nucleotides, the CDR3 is TGTGCCAGCATGCGAGAAATCACCGGGGAGCTGTTTTTT. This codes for CASMREITGELFF.

CDR3 DNA sequence: TGTGCCAGCAGCTGGGGCTCCCAGGGCGGAGCTTTCTTT. It translates to CASSWGSQGGAFF. The chain employs TRBV7-2 and TRBJ1-1; tentative D call: TRBD1 (5 bases). Germline CDR1 is SGHTA and CDR2 is FQGNSA. Trimming shortened V by 4 bases and J by 10 bases, and 16 bases separated the two germline ends. This CDR3 comprises 13 residues.

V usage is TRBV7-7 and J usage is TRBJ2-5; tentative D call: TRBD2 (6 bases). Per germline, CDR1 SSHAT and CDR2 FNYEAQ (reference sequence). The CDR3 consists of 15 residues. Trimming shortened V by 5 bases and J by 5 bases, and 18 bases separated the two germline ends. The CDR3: CASSENGLFPETQYF. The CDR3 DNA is TGTGCCAGCAGCGAGAACGGACTATTTCCGGAGACCCAGTACTTC.

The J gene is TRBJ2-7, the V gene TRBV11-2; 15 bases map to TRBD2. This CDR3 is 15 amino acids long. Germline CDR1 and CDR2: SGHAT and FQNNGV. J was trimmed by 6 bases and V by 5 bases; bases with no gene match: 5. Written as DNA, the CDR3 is TGTGCCAGCAGCCCCCCGGGACTAGCGGGAGGCGAGCAGTACTTC. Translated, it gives CASSPPGLAGGEQYF. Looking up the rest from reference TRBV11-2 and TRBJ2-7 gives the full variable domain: EAGVAQSPRYKIIEKRQSVAFWCNPISGHATLYWYQQILGQGPKLLIQFQNNGVVDDSQLPKDRFSAERLKGVDSTLKIQPAKLEDSAVYLCASSPPGLAGGEQYFGPGTRLTVT.

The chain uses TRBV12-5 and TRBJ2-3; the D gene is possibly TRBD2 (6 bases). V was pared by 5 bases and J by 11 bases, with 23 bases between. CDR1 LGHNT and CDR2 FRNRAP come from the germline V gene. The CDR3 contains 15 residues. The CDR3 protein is CASGPEGSHVVGQYF. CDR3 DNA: TGTGCTAGTGGTCCGGAGGGGTCTCACGTCGTAGGGCAGTATTTT.

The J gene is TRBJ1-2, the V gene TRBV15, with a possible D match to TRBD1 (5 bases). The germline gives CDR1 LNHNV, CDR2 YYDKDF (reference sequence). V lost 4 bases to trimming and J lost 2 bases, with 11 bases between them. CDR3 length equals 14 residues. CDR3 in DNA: TGTGCCACCAGCACCAGCGGGGGGAACTATGGCTACACCTTC. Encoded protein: CATSTSGGNYGYTF.

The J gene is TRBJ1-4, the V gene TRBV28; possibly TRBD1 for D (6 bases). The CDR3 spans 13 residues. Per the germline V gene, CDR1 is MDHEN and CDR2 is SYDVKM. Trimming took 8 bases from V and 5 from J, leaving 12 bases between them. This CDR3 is CASFDRLNEKLFF. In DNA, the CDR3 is TGTGCCAGCTTCGACAGGCTGAATGAAAAACTGTTTTTT.

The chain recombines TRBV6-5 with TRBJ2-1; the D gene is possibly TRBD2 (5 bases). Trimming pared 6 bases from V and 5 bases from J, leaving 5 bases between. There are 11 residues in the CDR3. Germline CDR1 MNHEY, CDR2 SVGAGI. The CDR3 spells CASRRDNEQFF. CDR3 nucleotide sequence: TGTGCCAGCAGGAGGGACAATGAGCAGTTCTTC.

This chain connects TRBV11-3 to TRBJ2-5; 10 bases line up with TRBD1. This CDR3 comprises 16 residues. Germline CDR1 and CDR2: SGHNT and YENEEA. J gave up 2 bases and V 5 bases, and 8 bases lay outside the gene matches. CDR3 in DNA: TGTGCCAGCAGCCTTTCGACAGGGGGCTTGCAAGAGACCCAGTACTTC. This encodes CASSLSTGGLQETQYF.

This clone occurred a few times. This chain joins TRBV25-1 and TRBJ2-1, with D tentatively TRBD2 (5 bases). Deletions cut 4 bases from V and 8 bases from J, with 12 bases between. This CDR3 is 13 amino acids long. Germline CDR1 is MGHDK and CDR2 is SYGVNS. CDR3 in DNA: TGTGCCAGCAGTGCTAGCCCAAACTATGAGCAGTTCTTC. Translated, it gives CASSASPNYEQFF.

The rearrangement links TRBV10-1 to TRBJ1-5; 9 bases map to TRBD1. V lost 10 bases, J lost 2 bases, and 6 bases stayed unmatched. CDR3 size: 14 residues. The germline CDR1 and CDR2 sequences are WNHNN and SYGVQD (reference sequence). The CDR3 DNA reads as TGCGCCAATCCCGGGACAGGGTGCAATCAGCCCCAGCATTTT. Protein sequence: CANPGTGCNQPQHF.

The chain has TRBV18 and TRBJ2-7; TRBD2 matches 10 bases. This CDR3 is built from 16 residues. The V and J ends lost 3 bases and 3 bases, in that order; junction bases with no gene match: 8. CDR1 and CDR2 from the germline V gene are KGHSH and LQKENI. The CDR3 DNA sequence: TGTGCCAGCTCACCTTATGAGGGACTAGCGAGCTACGAGCAGTACTTC. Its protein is CASSPYEGLASYEQYF.

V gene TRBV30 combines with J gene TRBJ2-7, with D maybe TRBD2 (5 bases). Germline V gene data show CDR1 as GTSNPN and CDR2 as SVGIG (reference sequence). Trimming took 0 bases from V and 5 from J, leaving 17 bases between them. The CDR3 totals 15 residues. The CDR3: CAWSVVGNPLDEQYF. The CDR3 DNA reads TGTGCCTGGAGTGTAGTCGGGAATCCCCTAGACGAGCAGTACTTC.

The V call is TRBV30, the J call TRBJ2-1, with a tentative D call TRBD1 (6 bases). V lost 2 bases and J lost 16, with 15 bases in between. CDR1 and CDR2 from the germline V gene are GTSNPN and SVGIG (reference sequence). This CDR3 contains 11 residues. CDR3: CAWSPTGHRFF. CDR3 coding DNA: TGTGCCTGGAGTCCTACGGGACACCGTTTCTTC.